This TCR beta chain was retrieved from a study of response to subunit inactivated influenza vaccine. The CDR3 covers 14 residues. V lost 0 bases to trimming and J lost 9 bases, with 15 bases between them. The germline V gene has CDR1 LGHNA and CDR2 YSLEER. TCRdb used MiXCR to reprocess the RT-PCR reads, holding one entry per CDR3 protein. The table includes some 500,000 distinct CDR3 sequences, roughly 13% detected once. This clonotype has just a few counts. Sequenced material: PBMCs from blood, taken 40 to 50 days after vaccination. The TCR comes from a man aged 50 to 60 who received an inactivated influenza vaccine. The V call is TRBV4-3, the J call TRBJ2-7; D is undetermined. CDR3 region: CASSQEAKGLGQYF. CDR3 bases: TGCGCCAGCAGCCAAGAGGCGAAAGGGTTAGGGCAGTACTTC.